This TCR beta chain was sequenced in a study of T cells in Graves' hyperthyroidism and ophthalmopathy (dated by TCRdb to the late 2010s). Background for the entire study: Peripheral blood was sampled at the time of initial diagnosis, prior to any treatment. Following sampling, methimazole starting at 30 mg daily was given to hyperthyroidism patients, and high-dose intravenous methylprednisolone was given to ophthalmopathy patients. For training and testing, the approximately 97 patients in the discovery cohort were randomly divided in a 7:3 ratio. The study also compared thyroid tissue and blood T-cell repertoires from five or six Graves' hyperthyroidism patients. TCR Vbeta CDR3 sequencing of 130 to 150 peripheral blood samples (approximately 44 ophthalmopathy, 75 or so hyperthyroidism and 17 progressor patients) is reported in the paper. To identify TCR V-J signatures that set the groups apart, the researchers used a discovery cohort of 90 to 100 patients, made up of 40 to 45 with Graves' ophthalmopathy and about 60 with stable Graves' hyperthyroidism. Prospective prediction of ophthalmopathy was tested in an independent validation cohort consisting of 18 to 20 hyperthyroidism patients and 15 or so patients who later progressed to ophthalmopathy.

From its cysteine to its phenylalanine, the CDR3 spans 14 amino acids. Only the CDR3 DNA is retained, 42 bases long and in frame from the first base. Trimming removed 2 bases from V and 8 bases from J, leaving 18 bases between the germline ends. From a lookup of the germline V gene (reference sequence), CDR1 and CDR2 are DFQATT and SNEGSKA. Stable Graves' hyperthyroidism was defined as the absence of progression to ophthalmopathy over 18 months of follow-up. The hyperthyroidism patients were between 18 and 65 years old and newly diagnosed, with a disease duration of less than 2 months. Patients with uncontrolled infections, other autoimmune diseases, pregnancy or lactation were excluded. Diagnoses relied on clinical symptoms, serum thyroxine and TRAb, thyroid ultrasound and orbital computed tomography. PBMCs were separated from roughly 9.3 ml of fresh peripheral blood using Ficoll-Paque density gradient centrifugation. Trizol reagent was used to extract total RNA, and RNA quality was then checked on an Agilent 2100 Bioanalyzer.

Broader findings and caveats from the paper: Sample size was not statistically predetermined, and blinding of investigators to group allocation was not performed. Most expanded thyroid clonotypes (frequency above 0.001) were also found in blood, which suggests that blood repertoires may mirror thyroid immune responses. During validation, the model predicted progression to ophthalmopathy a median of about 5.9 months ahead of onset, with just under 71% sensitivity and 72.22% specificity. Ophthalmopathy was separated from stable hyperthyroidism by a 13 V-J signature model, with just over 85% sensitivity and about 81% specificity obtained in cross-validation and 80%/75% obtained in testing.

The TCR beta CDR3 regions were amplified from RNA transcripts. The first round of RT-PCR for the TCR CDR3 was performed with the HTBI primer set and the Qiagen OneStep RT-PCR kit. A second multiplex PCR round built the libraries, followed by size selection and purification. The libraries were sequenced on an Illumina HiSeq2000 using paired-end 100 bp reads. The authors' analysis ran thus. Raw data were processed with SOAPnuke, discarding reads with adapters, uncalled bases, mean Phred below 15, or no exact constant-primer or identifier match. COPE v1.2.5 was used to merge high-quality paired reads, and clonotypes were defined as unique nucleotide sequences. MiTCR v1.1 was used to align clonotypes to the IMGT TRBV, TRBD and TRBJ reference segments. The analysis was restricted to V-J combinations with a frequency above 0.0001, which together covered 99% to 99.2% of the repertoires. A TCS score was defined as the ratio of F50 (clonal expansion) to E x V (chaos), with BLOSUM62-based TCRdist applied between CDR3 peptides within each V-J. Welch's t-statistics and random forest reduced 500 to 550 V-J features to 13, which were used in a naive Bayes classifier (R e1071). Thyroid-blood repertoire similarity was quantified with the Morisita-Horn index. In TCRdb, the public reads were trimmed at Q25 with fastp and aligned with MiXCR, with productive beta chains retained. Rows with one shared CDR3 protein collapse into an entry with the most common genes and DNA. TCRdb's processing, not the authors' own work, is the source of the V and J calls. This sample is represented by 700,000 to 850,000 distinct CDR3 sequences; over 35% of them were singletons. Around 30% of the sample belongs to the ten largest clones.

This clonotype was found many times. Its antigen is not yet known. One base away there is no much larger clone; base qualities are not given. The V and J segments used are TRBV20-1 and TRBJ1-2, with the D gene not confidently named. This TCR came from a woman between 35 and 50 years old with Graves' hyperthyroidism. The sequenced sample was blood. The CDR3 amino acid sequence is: CSARPLLRLEGYTF. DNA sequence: TGCAGTGCTAGACCCCTCTTAAGGCTTGAAGGCTACACCTTC.